This T cell receptor beta chain was found in a study of high-grade serous ovarian cancer treatment subgroups. Study details: Mean per sample: about 14,000 reads, some 8,100 unique TCR beta rearrangements.

Tumor samples were obtained before definitive surgery or chemotherapy. Study-wide results and caveats: Same-patient tumor repertoires overlapped at about 0.11 to 0.85; different patients barely overlapped.

This clone was seen more than once but under ten times. Its specificity is unknown. Produced via immunoSEQ multiplex PCR; TCRdb's table is partial and in-frame only. Of 6,000 or so clones in the sample, around 70% were seen once. Germline V gives CDR1 MNHNY, CDR2 SVGAGI (reference sequence). The CDR3 spans 13 residues. Trimming pared 7 bases from V and 6 bases from J, leaving 15 bases between. The TCR sequence derives from a human donor with high-grade serous ovarian cancer. Sequenced: tumor tissue. The genes are TRBV6-6 and TRBJ1-1, with D perhaps TRBD1 (5 bases). The DNA of the CDR3 is TGTGCCAGCATAATGCAGGGTAGCGCTGAAGCTTTCTTT. Translated, it gives CASIMQGSAEAFF.